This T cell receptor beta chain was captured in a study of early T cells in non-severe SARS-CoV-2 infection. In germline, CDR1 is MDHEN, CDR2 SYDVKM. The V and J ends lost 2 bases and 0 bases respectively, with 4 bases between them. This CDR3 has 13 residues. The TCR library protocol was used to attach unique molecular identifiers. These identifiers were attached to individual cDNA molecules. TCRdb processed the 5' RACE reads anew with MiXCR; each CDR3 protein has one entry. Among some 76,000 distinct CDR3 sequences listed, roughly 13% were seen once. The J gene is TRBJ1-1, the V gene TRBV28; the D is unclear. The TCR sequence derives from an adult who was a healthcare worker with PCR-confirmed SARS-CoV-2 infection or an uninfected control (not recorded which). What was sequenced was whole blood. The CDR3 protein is CASSLLVNTEAFF. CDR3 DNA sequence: TGTGCCAGCAGTTTACTGGTGAACACTGAAGCTTTCTTT.